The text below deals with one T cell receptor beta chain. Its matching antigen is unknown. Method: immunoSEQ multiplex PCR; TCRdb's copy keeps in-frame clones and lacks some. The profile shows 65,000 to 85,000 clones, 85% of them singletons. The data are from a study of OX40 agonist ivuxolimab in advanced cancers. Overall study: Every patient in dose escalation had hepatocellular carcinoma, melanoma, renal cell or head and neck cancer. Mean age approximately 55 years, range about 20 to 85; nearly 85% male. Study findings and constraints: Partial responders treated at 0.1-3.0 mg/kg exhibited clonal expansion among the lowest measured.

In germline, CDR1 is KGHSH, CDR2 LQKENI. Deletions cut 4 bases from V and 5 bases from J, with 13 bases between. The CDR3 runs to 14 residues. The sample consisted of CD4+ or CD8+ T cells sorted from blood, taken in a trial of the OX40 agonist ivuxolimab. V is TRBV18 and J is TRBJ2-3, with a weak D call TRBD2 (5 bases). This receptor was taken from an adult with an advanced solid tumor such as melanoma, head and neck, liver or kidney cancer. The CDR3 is CASSLGPEGDTQYF. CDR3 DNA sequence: TGTGCCAGCTCACTTGGCCCTGAGGGAGATACGCAGTATTTT.